The 23 T cell receptor beta chains listed next were all sequenced from one sample in a study of cytomegalovirus exposure and HLA in healthy donors. Primers for the PCR totalled 60 Vbeta and 13 Jbeta. Sequencing was performed with immunoSEQ multiplex PCR; in TCRdb, only in-frame clones are kept and a portion is missing. The sample includes about 130,000 clones, around 85% of them seen just once. The specimen was PBMCs. Source of these receptors: a boy younger than 18 in good health and CMV-seronegative.

This clone was seen a single time. This rearrangement joins TRBV7-2 to TRBJ2-5; tentatively, D is TRBD2 (7 bases). CDR1 and CDR2 (germline): SGHTA, FQGNSA. The CDR3 spans 14 residues. The V end lost 1 base, the J end lost 4 bases, and 10 bases lay between the germline ends. The CDR3 DNA sequence: TGTGCCAGCAGCTTAGGGGGGGGCCGAGAGACCCAGTACTTC. Protein: CASSLGGGRETQYF.

This clone was recorded only once. The chain has TRBV30 and TRBJ2-7; 9 nucleotides agree with TRBD2. J lost 4 bases, V lost 5 bases, and 9 bases had no gene match. CDR3 length equals 14 residues. CDR1 and CDR2 (germline): GTSNPN, SVGIG (reference sequence). The DNA of the CDR3 is TGTGCCTGGGGACGTAGCGGGAGTGGGTACGAGCAGTACTTC. The encoded protein is CAWGRSGSGYEQYF.

This clone was detected once. The chain links TRBV4-1 to TRBJ1-4; 7 nucleotides agree with TRBD1. CDR3 size: 16 residues. CDR1 is MGHRA, CDR2 YSYEKL, per germline. Trimming at V came to 1 base and at J to 5 bases, leaving 7 bases not matched to a gene. The CDR3: CASSQGRGTENEKLFF. CDR3 DNA: TGCGCCAGCAGCCAAGGTCGGGGGACAGAAAATGAAAAACTGTTTTTT.

The chain uses TRBV7-2 and TRBJ1-6; D gene uncertain. The germline V gene has CDR1 SGHTA and CDR2 FQGNSA. V dropped 1 base and J dropped 0 bases, with 10 bases sitting between them. The CDR3 has 17 amino acids. CDR3 nucleotides: TGTGCCAGCAGCTTAGGGCCAGGCCTCTCCTATAATTCACCCCTCCACTTT. Translating it yields CASSLGPGLSYNSPLHF.

The gene calls are TRBV6-5 and TRBJ2-7; the D gene is possibly TRBD2 (5 bases). The V end was cut by 7 bases, the J end by 2 bases, with 12 bases between. CDR3 length equals 13 residues. Germline CDR1 is MNHEY and CDR2 is SVGAGI. CDR3 in DNA: TGTGCCAGCAACCCCCCCGGGACCTACGAGCAGTACTTC. It encodes CASNPPGTYEQYF.

V usage is TRBV13 and J usage is TRBJ2-1, with no clear D. Germline V gene sequence: CDR1 PRHDT, CDR2 FYEKMQ (reference sequence). The CDR3 is made up of 15 amino acids. V shed 2 bases and J shed 0 bases, with 8 bases lying between them. The CDR3 nucleotides read TGTGCCAGCAGCTTACTTACCAGCTCCTACAATGAGCAGTTCTTC. Residues: CASSLLTSSYNEQFF.

The genes are TRBV27 and TRBJ2-3; 13 bases line up with TRBD2. Germline-derived CDR1 and CDR2 are MNHEY and SMNVEV (reference sequence). The J segment lost 1 base and the V segment lost 5 bases, leaving 6 bases of the junction unmatched. The CDR3 has 17 residues. CDR3 in amino acids: CASSPGLAGVGTDTQYF. The CDR3 DNA sequence: TGTGCCAGCAGTCCAGGACTAGCGGGAGTTGGCACAGATACGCAGTATTTT.

This clone was seen only once. The chain recombines TRBV2 with TRBJ1-5; the D is unclear. The CDR3 consists of 14 residues. Germline lookup yields CDR1 SNHLY and CDR2 FYNNEI. With 8 bases removed from V and 0 bases from J, the gap between germline ends came to 11 bases. CDR3 sequence (DNA): TGTGCCAGCGTTGGCGGGAATAGCAATCAGCCCCAGCATTTT. Protein product: CASVGGNSNQPQHF.

The V call is TRBV7-2, the J call TRBJ2-3; 7 bases map to TRBD2. Germline trimming cut 1 base from V and 2 bases from J; bases unmatched to any gene: 9. The CDR3 runs to 17 residues. Germline V lookup: CDR1 SGHTA, CDR2 FQGNSA. Here the CDR3 reads CASSLVIGGVITDTQYF. The CDR3 DNA reads TGTGCCAGCAGCTTAGTCATTGGGGGGGTTATCACAGATACGCAGTATTTT.

V gene TRBV5-6 combines with J gene TRBJ2-1; 7 positions match TRBD2. The V segment lost 0 bases and the J segment 2 bases; nucleotides outside the gene matches: 2. There are 15 residues in the CDR3. CDR1 is SGHDT and CDR2 is YYEEEE in the germline V gene. The CDR3 DNA reads as TGTGCCAGCAGCTTGGGCGGGGGAACCTACAATGAGCAGTTCTTC. Protein product: CASSLGGGTYNEQFF.

The chain recombines TRBV7-9 with TRBJ2-7; 13 positions agree with TRBD2. The CDR3 sequence is 18 residues long. After removal of 2 bases from V and 3 bases from J, the junction contained 10 bases not matched to a gene. Germline V gene lookup returns CDR1 SEHNR and CDR2 FQNEAQ (reference sequence). The CDR3: CASSLPTSGGASGYEQYF. CDR3 bases: TGTGCCAGCAGCTTACCCACTAGCGGGGGGGCCTCGGGCTACGAGCAGTACTTC.

The chain is built from TRBV6-5 and TRBJ2-1, with 11 nucleotides matching TRBD1. V dropped 4 bases and J dropped 4; count of bases not matched to a gene: 6. The CDR3 has 16 amino acids. Germline lookup yields CDR1 MNHEY and CDR2 SVGAGI. The CDR3 reads CASSSRTGGEYNEQFF. The CDR3 DNA sequence: TGTGCCAGCAGTTCCAGGACAGGGGGCGAATACAATGAGCAGTTCTTC.

The chain recombines TRBV10-3 with TRBJ2-2, with 9 nucleotides matching TRBD1. J lost 2 bases, V lost 8 bases, and 3 bases had no gene match. This CDR3 comprises 14 residues. CDR1 ENHRY and CDR2 SYGVKD come from the germline V gene. The CDR3 region is CAIGTGSNTGELFF. DNA for the CDR3: TGTGCCATCGGGACAGGGTCAAACACCGGGGAGCTGTTTTTT.

This chain joins TRBV19 and TRBJ1-3; D uncertain. The CDR3 extends over 17 amino acids. Trimming took off 6 bases at V and 0 bases at J, with 18 bases between the two ends. Germline CDR1 LNHDA, CDR2 SQIVND (reference sequence). Written as DNA, the CDR3 is TGTGCCAGTAGCGGGATACAGACTGCAGCCTCTGGAAACACCATATATTTT. Amino acid sequence: CASSGIQTAASGNTIYF.

This clone was seen only a few times. The chain's CDR3 is CASSRDRGSSPLHF. The CDR3 nucleotides are TGTGCCAGCTCTAGGGACAGGGGAAGTTCACCCCTCCACTTT. The chain combines TRBV18 with TRBJ1-6, with 10 bases identical to TRBD1. Per the germline V gene, CDR1 is KGHSH and CDR2 is LQKENI. J gave up 9 bases and V 6 bases, and 5 bases lay outside the gene matches. This CDR3 contains 14 residues.

The chain is built from TRBV6-6 and TRBJ1-3; D unresolved. Trimming removed 4 bases from V and 4 bases from J, with 8 bases in between. This CDR3 contains 13 residues. Germline CDR1 and CDR2: MNHNY and SVGAGI (reference sequence). As DNA, the CDR3 is TGTGCCAGCAGTTCCCCGACAGGAAACACCATATATTTT. Translating gives CASSSPTGNTIYF.

The V gene is TRBV7-2, the J gene TRBJ1-2; no definite D call. Germline V gene lookup returns CDR1 SGHTA and CDR2 FQGNSA. CDR3 length equals 13 residues. Trimming shortened V by 5 bases and J by 2 bases, and 9 bases separated the two germline ends. DNA of the CDR3: TGTGCCAGCAGCCCGACGGGGAACTATGGCTACACCTTC. The encoded protein is CASSPTGNYGYTF.

The rearrangement uses TRBV30 and TRBJ2-2; 12 bases line up with TRBD2. CDR3 length: 18 residues. V lost 3 bases to trimming and J lost 0 bases; unmatched junction nucleotides: 8. Germline values: CDR1 GTSNPN, CDR2 SVGIG (reference sequence). The CDR3 DNA reads TGTGCCTGGAGCGGGTGGCTAGCGGGAGGGCCGAACACCGGGGAGCTGTTTTTT. Residues: CAWSGWLAGGPNTGELFF. Based on the CDR3 plus reference TRBV30 and TRBJ2-2, the full variable domain is SQTIHQWPATLVQPVGSPLSLECTVEGTSNPNLYWYRQAAGRGLQLLFYSVGIGQISSEVPQNLSASRPQDRQFILSSKKLLLSDSGFYLCAWSGWLAGGPNTGELFFGEGSRLTVL.

The CDR3 coding sequence is TGTGCCAGCAGCTTTGGGGCTAGCGGGGGCTACGAGCAGTACTTC. It yields the protein CASSFGASGGYEQYF. The rearrangement uses TRBV7-9 and TRBJ2-7; 10 bases match TRBD2. J was trimmed by 3 bases and V by 3 bases; bases with no gene match: 5. The CDR3 is 15 amino acids. The germline gives CDR1 SEHNR, CDR2 FQNEAQ (reference sequence).

This chain uses TRBV5-1 with TRBJ2-1, with 13 nucleotides matching TRBD2. The CDR3 runs to 14 residues. V lost 5 bases, J lost 7 bases, and 3 bases stayed unmatched. Germline V gene lookup returns CDR1 SGHRS and CDR2 YFSETQ. The DNA for the CDR3 is TGCGCCAGCAGTCGGACTAGCGGGAGTAATGAGCAGTTCTTC. It specifies CASSRTSGSNEQFF.

As DNA, the CDR3 is TGTGCCAGCAGCGTAGCTTTACTAGCGGGAAGCACAGATACGCAGTATTTT. Translation: CASSVALLAGSTDTQYF. This sequence joins TRBV9 and TRBJ2-3, with 10 bases matching TRBD2. V lost 0 bases to trimming and J lost 0 bases; unmatched junction nucleotides: 4. CDR1 and CDR2 (germline): SGDLS, YYNGEE. This CDR3 is built from 17 residues.

The CDR3 sequence is CASRTLTGGGRGYTF. CDR3 sequence (DNA): TGTGCCAGCAGGACCCTCACAGGGGGCGGTCGTGGCTACACCTTC. The rearrangement joins TRBV27 to TRBJ1-2; 9 nucleotides align to TRBD1. This CDR3 is 15 amino acids long. V was pared by 6 bases and J by 7 bases, with 12 bases of the junction left unmatched. Germline assignment: CDR1 MNHEY and CDR2 SMNVEV (reference sequence).

The rearrangement uses TRBV4-2 and TRBJ2-1, with 14 bases matching TRBD2. Germline V gene sequence: CDR1 LGHNA, CDR2 YNFKEQ. V trimming: 3 bases; J trimming: 0 bases; junction bases outside the gene matches: 10. This CDR3 is built from 20 residues. DNA of the CDR3: TGTGCCAGCAGCCAGAGGGCCGGGACTAGCGGGAGTAGCTCCTACAATGAGCAGTTCTTC. This codes for CASSQRAGTSGSSSYNEQFF.